This entry is about one T cell receptor (beta chain). No antigen is known for it. The V gene lost 2 bases and the J gene lost 3 bases, with 5 bases spanning the gap. CDR1 SEHNR and CDR2 FQNEAQ come from the germline V gene (reference sequence). This CDR3 region has 12 residues. Assay used: immunoSEQ multiplex PCR; TCRdb lists only in-frame clones, some missing. The sample has 40,000 to 55,000 clones; 75% to 85% are singletons. This sample was included in a study of T cells in tumors after PD-1 blockade. Findings and limits, study-wide: Peripheral recruitment is suggested, as some novel exhausted tumor clones were in pre-treatment blood.

This receptor was obtained from a human donor with basal cell carcinoma. The sample in question was PBMCs, obtained before anti-PD-1 treatment. The chain uses TRBV7-9 and TRBJ2-7; no clear D gene. CDR3 in DNA: TGTGCCAGCAGCTTACTAGACTACGAGCAGTACTTC. It is translated as CASSLLDYEQYF.